This T cell receptor (beta chain) was captured by sequencing in a study of circulating CD8 cells and anti-PD-1 response in melanoma. The V gene lost 3 bases and the J gene lost 2 bases, with 10 bases spanning the gap. The CDR3 length is 14 residues. Each library started from roughly 16 ng of total RNA using the QIAseq Immune Repertoire TCR panel. TCRdb re-derived calls from the reads in MiXCR, one entry per CDR3 protein. Among 350 to 400 distinct CDR3 sequences, over 7.5% were seen once, and the ten largest hold roughly 25%. This clonotype is termed large. Four subsets defined by PD-1 and/or TIGIT were sorted from live CD3+CD8+TCRalphabeta+ cells.

This receptor was obtained from a human donor with melanoma. Sample: CD8+ T cells from PBMCs, taken at baseline or after one month of anti-PD-1 therapy (not recorded which). The chain has TRBV12-3 or TRBV12-4 and TRBJ1-1, with D unclear. The CDR3 region is CASSFGSGNTEAFF. For the CDR3, the DNA is TGTGCCAGCAGTTTTGGGAGCGGAAACACTGAAGCTTTCTTT.